Following are 27 T cell receptor beta chains from one sample sequenced in a study of graft-versus-host responses after intestinal transplantation. Produced via immunoSEQ multiplex PCR; TCRdb's table is partial and in-frame only. This sample has about 120,000 clones, with 95% found just once. No cognate antigen is known for these TCRs. The sequenced sample was unstimulated CD8+ T cells sorted from spleen or lymph node cells, obtained before intestinal transplant. These receptors came from a human donor who received an intestinal transplant.

In its sample, this clone was seen once. V gene TRBV4-1 combines with J gene TRBJ1-5, with D tentatively TRBD1 (6 bases). The CDR3 length is 15 residues. CDR1 MGHRA and CDR2 YSYEKL come from the germline V gene. The V end lost 0 bases, the J end lost 7 bases, and 13 bases lay between the germline ends. The CDR3: CASSQDRGDVQPQHF. DNA of the CDR3: TGCGCCAGCAGCCAAGATAGGGGGGACGTGCAGCCCCAGCATTTT.

The chain combines TRBV10-1 with TRBJ1-5; D is ambiguous. This CDR3 contains 9 residues. CDR1 WNHNN and CDR2 SYGVQD come from the germline V gene (reference sequence). The ends were cut back, 10 bases at V and 8 bases at J, with 6 bases in the middle. The CDR3 protein is CANEEPQHF. The CDR3 DNA reads as TGCGCCAACGAGGAGCCCCAGCATTTT.

The CDR3: CASWRLGENTGELFF. The CDR3 nucleotides read TGTGCCAGCTGGCGGTTGGGCGAGAACACCGGGGAGCTGTTTTTT. V and J are TRBV5-4 and TRBJ2-2; no clear D. The CDR3 covers 15 residues. The germline V gene has CDR1 SGHNT and CDR2 YYREEE (reference sequence). V lost 7 bases and J 1 base, leaving 14 bases between the germline ends.

The chain recombines TRBV28 with TRBJ2-7, with D hard to call. Germline CDR1 and CDR2: MDHEN and SYDVKM. CDR3 length: 13 amino acids. V lost 4 bases to trimming and J lost 0 bases, with 7 bases between them. CDR3 nucleotides: TGTGCCAGCAGTTCCCCCGACTCCTACGAGCAGTACTTC. Protein product: CASSSPDSYEQYF.

A single count supports this clone. CDR3 residues: CASSQDQGRVTYNEQFF. As DNA, the CDR3 is TGCGCCAGCAGCCAAGATCAGGGGCGTGTCACCTACAATGAGCAGTTCTTC. The chain joins TRBV4-1 to TRBJ2-1, with D possibly TRBD1 on 6 matching bases. V shed 0 bases and J shed 2 bases, with 14 bases lying between them. The CDR3 has 17 amino acids. Germline V gives CDR1 MGHRA, CDR2 YSYEKL.

This chain uses TRBV11-2 with TRBJ2-3; D call uncertain. V gave up 5 bases and J gave up 0 bases, with 12 bases separating them. There are 15 residues in the CDR3. Germline lookup yields CDR1 SGHAT and CDR2 FQNNGV. CDR3 protein: CASSAYPSSTDTQYF. CDR3 in DNA: TGTGCCAGCAGCGCATACCCATCGAGCACAGATACGCAGTATTTT.

V usage is TRBV7-8 and J usage is TRBJ2-1; D uncertain. The germline gives CDR1 SGHVS, CDR2 FQNEAQ. V was pared by 2 bases and J by 6 bases, with 11 bases between. The CDR3 totals 14 residues. Here the CDR3 reads CASSLRVVSNEQFF. The CDR3 coding sequence is TGTGCCAGCAGCTTACGTGTGGTTTCCAATGAGCAGTTCTTC.

This chain uses TRBV5-6 with TRBJ2-5, with TRBD1 as a possible D gene (5 bases). Germline lookup yields CDR1 SGHDT and CDR2 YYEEEE. V lost 2 bases and J 5 bases, leaving 19 bases between the germline ends. CDR3 length equals 16 residues. Here the CDR3 DNA reads TGTGCCAGCAGCTTTTCGGGCAGGGTTAGTCAGGAGACCCAGTACTTC. Its translation is CASSFSGRVSQETQYF.

The chain is built from TRBV25-1 and TRBJ2-3, with unresolved D. This CDR3 is 12 amino acids long. Germline CDR1 MGHDK, CDR2 SYGVNS. V lost 5 bases and J 2 bases, leaving 5 bases between the germline ends. In DNA form, the CDR3 reads TGTGCCAGCAGTACCCACACAGATACGCAGTATTTT. This translates into CASSTHTDTQYF. Full variable domain (outside the CDR3, taken from reference TRBV25-1 and TRBJ2-3): EADIYQTPRYLVIGTGKKITLECSQTMGHDKMYWYQQDPGMELHLIHYSYGVNSTEKGDLSSESTVSRIRTEHFPLTLESARPSHTSQYLCASSTHTDTQYFGPGTRLTVL.

V usage is TRBV28 and J usage is TRBJ2-7; D remains ambiguous. V was cut by 7 bases and J by 0 bases, with 10 bases left in between. This CDR3 contains 13 residues. Germline assignment: CDR1 MDHEN and CDR2 SYDVKM. CDR3 nucleotides: TGTGCCAGCACCGCCAGGAGCTCCTACGAGCAGTACTTC. Protein product: CASTARSSYEQYF. The variable domain in full, completed from reference TRBV28 and TRBJ2-7, reads DVKVTQSSRYLVKRTGEKVFLECVQDMDHENMFWYRQDPGLGLRLIYFSYDVKMKEKGDIPEGYSVSREKKERFSLILESASTNQTSMYLCASTARSSYEQYFGPGTRLTVT.

This chain joins TRBV7-8 and TRBJ1-5; TRBD1 is a possible D gene (6 bases). Deletions cut 1 base from V and 0 bases from J, with 10 bases between. Looked up from germline, CDR1 is SGHVS and CDR2 is FQNEAQ. This CDR3 is built from 16 residues. CDR3 bases: TGTGCCAGCAGCTTAGGGGGGGCTTATAGCAATCAGCCCCAGCATTTT. It encodes CASSLGGAYSNQPQHF.

This clone has just one count. The V call is TRBV5-4, the J call TRBJ2-2; D unresolved. Germline V gene lookup returns CDR1 SGHNT and CDR2 YYREEE (reference sequence). V gave up 4 bases and J gave up 1 base, with 8 bases separating them. This CDR3 comprises 14 residues. This chain's CDR3 is CASSVWLNTGELFF. The DNA for the CDR3 is TGTGCCAGCAGCGTGTGGCTGAACACCGGGGAGCTGTTTTTT.

Only one count was recorded for this clone. This chain links TRBV11-3 with TRBJ2-7; a possible D gene is TRBD1 (5 bases). The V end was cut by 4 bases, the J end by 0 bases, with 10 bases between. The CDR3 totals 14 residues. CDR1 is SGHNT and CDR2 is YENEEA in the germline V gene. The CDR3 DNA follows: TGTGCCAGCAGCTCCTCGCAGGGCTCCTACGAGCAGTACTTC. Translation: CASSSSQGSYEQYF.

The chain is built from TRBV2 and TRBJ2-7; the D is unclear. The CDR3 has 13 amino acids. The V end lost 1 base, the J end lost 3 bases, and 7 bases lay between the germline ends. Germline CDR1 is SNHLY and CDR2 is FYNNEI. The CDR3 nucleotides are TGTGCCAGCAGTGAAGTCGGCTACTACGAGCAGTACTTC. This translates into CASSEVGYYEQYF. Looking up the rest from reference TRBV2 and TRBJ2-7 gives the full variable domain: EPEVTQTPSHQVTQMGQEVILRCVPISNHLYFYWYRQILGQKVEFLVSFYNNEISEKSEIFDDQFSVERPDGSNFTLKIRSTKLEDSAMYFCASSEVGYYEQYFGPGTRLTVT.

J is TRBJ1-5 and V is TRBV15, with TRBD1 matching 9 bases. Germline V gives CDR1 LNHNV, CDR2 YYDKDF (reference sequence). J lost 5 bases, V lost 5 bases, and 7 bases had no gene match. The CDR3 totals 15 residues. The CDR3 nucleotides are TGTGCCACCAGCGTACCGGGACAGGGCGATCAGCCCCAGCATTTT. This sequence encodes CATSVPGQGDQPQHF.

The rearrangement joins TRBV7-9 to TRBJ1-5, with D maybe TRBD1 (6 bases). The CDR3 has 14 residues. Trimming left V 5 bases short and J 4 bases short, with 12 bases between. Looked up from germline, CDR1 is SEHNR and CDR2 is FQNEAQ (reference sequence). CDR3 sequence reads: CASSPADSNQPQHF. The CDR3 DNA reads as TGTGCCAGCAGCCCAGCGGACAGTAATCAGCCCCAGCATTTT.

J is TRBJ2-7 and V is TRBV5-1; 7 nucleotides align to TRBD2. V dropped 3 bases and J dropped 0; count of bases not matched to a gene: 6. The CDR3 spans 15 residues. Germline V gives CDR1 SGHRS, CDR2 YFSETQ. The CDR3 nucleotides are TGCGCCAGCAGCTGGACCGGGACTAACTCCTACGAGCAGTACTTC. Amino acid sequence: CASSWTGTNSYEQYF.

The rearrangement joins TRBV6-1 to TRBJ2-1; TRBD1 matches 7 bases. Germline loops: CDR1 MNHNS, CDR2 SASEGT. V gave up 5 bases and J gave up 4 bases; unmatched junction bases: 2. This CDR3 is built from 13 residues. The CDR3 region has the DNA TGTGCCAGCAGTAGGGACAGATACAATGAGCAGTTCTTC. The encoded protein is CASSRDRYNEQFF.

J is TRBJ2-1 and V is TRBV30; D perhaps matches TRBD2 (5 bases). Trimming took off 5 bases at V and 9 bases at J, with 14 bases between the two ends. This CDR3 comprises 12 residues. Germline CDR1 and CDR2: GTSNPN and SVGIG (reference sequence). CDR3 coding DNA: TGTGCCTGGGCGTTCCCCGGGATTGAGCAGTTCTTC. It codes for CAWAFPGIEQFF.

V gene TRBV9 combines with J gene TRBJ2-1, with D uncertain. Trimming pared 4 bases from V and 8 bases from J, leaving 19 bases between. The CDR3 runs to 15 residues. CDR1 and CDR2 from the germline V gene are SGDLS and YYNGEE. As DNA, the CDR3 is TGTGCCAGCAGCCCCTTTCTGGCGGCCCCCGATGAGCAGTTCTTC. This translates into CASSPFLAAPDEQFF.

Remarks on this clone: A read error is the likely source, as a far larger clone sits one nucleotide away. The rearrangement uses TRBV5-1 and TRBJ1-1; tentatively, D is TRBD1 (6 bases). Germline loops: CDR1 SGHRS, CDR2 YFSETQ. CDR3 length equals 12 residues. The CDR3 region has the DNA TGTGCCAGCAGCTTGCGGGGGGGCGAAGCTTTCTTT. This sequence encodes CASSLRGGEAFF.

The genes are TRBV27 and TRBJ2-7; D ambiguous. The germline V gene has CDR1 MNHEY and CDR2 SMNVEV (reference sequence). Trimming took 5 bases from V and 1 from J, leaving 9 bases between them. The CDR3 extends over 13 amino acids. The CDR3 loop reads CASSPGFSYEQYF. The CDR3 DNA sequence: TGTGCCAGCAGTCCGGGTTTTTCCTACGAGCAGTACTTC.

The gene calls are TRBV5-1 and TRBJ1-1, with D unresolved. The CDR3 runs to 16 residues. Trimming left V 1 base short and J 1 base short, with 14 bases between. Looked up from germline, CDR1 is SGHRS and CDR2 is YFSETQ. CDR3 amino acids: CASSLYGPLPNTEAFF. CDR3 bases: TGCGCCAGCAGCTTGTACGGCCCACTCCCGAACACTGAAGCTTTCTTT.

V and J are TRBV6-5 and TRBJ2-4, with D unresolved. Germline CDR1 reads MNHEY; CDR2 reads SVGAGI. There are 16 residues in the CDR3. Trimming removed 0 bases at V and 0 bases at J, with 9 bases between. Here the CDR3 reads CASSYSPELAKNIQYF. The DNA of the CDR3 is TGTGCCAGCAGTTACTCACCGGAACTAGCCAAAAACATTCAGTACTTC.

A word on this clone: Germline and junction disagree at one end, which may indicate a read error. J is TRBJ2-1 and V is TRBV5-1; D may be TRBD1 (6 bases). The CDR3 is made up of 16 amino acids. The germline gives CDR1 SGHRS, CDR2 YFSETQ. DNA for the CDR3: TGCGCCAGCAGTTTGGGGGCGAGAGGGCCATACAATGAGCAGTTCTTC. Its protein is CASSLGARGPYNEQFF.

The chain joins TRBV5-6 to TRBJ2-3; 8 bases are a match to TRBD1. Germline CDR1 reads SGHDT; CDR2 reads YYEEEE. This CDR3 has 17 residues. The ends lost 0 bases at V and 2 bases at J; junction bases unmatched: 8. The CDR3 DNA follows: TGTGCCAGCAGCTTGGTTAGGCAGGGGGCAGACACAGATACGCAGTATTTT. Amino acids: CASSLVRQGADTDTQYF.

This chain uses TRBV6-5 with TRBJ2-5; D is unresolved. Germline CDR1 reads MNHEY; CDR2 reads SVGAGI. The CDR3 totals 14 residues. V was pared by 0 bases and J by 7 bases, with 12 bases between. The CDR3 coding sequence is TGTGCCAGCAGTTACTCGACTTTGTGGGGGACCCAGTACTTC. It translates to CASSYSTLWGTQYF.